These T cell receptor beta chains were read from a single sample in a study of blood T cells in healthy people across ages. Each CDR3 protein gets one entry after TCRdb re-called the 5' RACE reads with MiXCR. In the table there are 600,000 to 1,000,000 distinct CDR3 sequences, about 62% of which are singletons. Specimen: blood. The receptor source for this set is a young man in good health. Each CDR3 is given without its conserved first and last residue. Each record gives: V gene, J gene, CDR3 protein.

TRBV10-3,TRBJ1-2,AISEALLSRGYGYT
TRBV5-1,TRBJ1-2,ASSLEGKGDHGYT
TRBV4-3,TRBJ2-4,ASSQDRGEENNQY
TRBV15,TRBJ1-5,ATSRGGSNQPQH
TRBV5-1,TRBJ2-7,ASSLHRDRTGDEQY
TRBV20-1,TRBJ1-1,SARGGRAYTEAF
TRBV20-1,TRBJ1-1,SARPPGSDTEAF
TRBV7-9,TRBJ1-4,VSSFGGGMNEKLF
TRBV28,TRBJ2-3,ASNLPGQLTTDTQY
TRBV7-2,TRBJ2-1,ASSSPPHSNEQF
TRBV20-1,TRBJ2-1,SARDLVREDRNNEQF
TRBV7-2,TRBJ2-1,ASILRPSGPIVYNEQF
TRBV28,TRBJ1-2,ASSYMYGYT
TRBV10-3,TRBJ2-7,AIKDPGTSGSYEQY
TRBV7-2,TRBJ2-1,ASSTHPRTASYNEQF